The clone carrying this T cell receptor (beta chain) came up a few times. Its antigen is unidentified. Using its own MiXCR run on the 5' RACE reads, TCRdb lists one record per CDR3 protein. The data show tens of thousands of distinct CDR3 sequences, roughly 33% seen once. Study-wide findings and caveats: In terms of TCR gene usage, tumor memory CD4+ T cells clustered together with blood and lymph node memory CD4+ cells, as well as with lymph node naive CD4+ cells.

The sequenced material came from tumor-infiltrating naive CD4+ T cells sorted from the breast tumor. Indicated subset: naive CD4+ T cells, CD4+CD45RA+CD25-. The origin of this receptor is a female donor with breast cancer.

CDR3: CASSLQGASGNTIYF. DNA of the CDR3: TGCGCCAGCAGCTTGCAGGGGGCGTCTGGAAACACCATATATTTT. The chain has TRBV5-1 and TRBJ1-3; 8 bases fit TRBD1. Unmatched junction bases numbered 1, after V lost 1 base and J lost 1 base. CDR1 and CDR2 (germline): SGHRS, YFSETQ. The CDR3 is 15 amino acids.